The rows below give T cell receptor beta chains drawn from one sample of a study of cytomegalovirus exposure and HLA in healthy donors. Sequenced by immunoSEQ multiplex PCR; TCRdb stores in-frame clones only, minus some. The sample records about 180,000 clones, about three quarters being singletons. What was sequenced was PBMCs. The receptors were gathered from a man in his forties in good health and CMV-seronegative. Each CDR3 is given without its conserved first and last residue. Each record gives: D gene, V gene, J gene, CDR3 protein. The D gene is left open where the match is weak.

TRBD2	TRBV11-2	TRBJ2-1	ASSPWREGNEQF
NA	TRBV10-3	TRBJ2-1	AMARRGGTYNEQF
TRBD1	TRBV19	TRBJ1-1	ASSDRDRGNTEAF
NA	TRBV7-2	TRBJ2-5	ASSIQFRKSETQY
NA	TRBV18	TRBJ2-7	ASSLNRDEQY
TRBD1	TRBV6-4	TRBJ1-2	ASSDSGQARGYT
TRBD2	TRBV11-3	TRBJ2-2	ASSEGLAGATGELF
TRBD1	TRBV6-1	TRBJ1-5	ASSEIVGDRGQPQH
NA	TRBV5-6	TRBJ1-2	ASSPGGGGGYT
TRBD1	TRBV9	TRBJ2-6	ASSAWDRGPSSGANVLT
NA	TRBV7-2	TRBJ1-5	ASSLNRATGDFNQPQH
NA	TRBV2	TRBJ2-3	ASNEGDFTDTQY
TRBD2	TRBV11-3	TRBJ2-7	ASSSTSGRAGNEQY
TRBD2	TRBV19	TRBJ2-1	ASTFLPIAGGTYNEQF
NA	TRBV6-5	TRBJ2-7	ASSPPTRTYEQY
NA	TRBV4-3	TRBJ2-7	ASSQGASYEQY
NA	TRBV6-4	TRBJ1-5	ASSDSRQPQH
TRBD2	TRBV19	TRBJ2-7	ASSPRLAGAHEQY
NA	TRBV18	TRBJ2-1	ASSPPSSYNEQF
NA	TRBV28	TRBJ1-5	ASSEVGQPQH
TRBD1	TRBV6-5	TRBJ2-3	ASSYSGTGRSS
NA	TRBV7-2	TRBJ1-3	ASSGLGGGSGNTIY
NA	TRBV5-1	TRBJ2-3	ASSLGDTYTDTQY
NA	TRBV10-3	TRBJ1-1	AIRQDPMNTEAF
TRBD1	TRBV6-5	TRBJ1-4	ASSLYRGATNEKLF
NA	TRBV9	TRBJ2-1	ASSVGGAYNEQF
NA	TRBV7-8	TRBJ1-2	ASAGGNANYGYT
TRBD1	TRBV7-2	TRBJ1-2	ASSLRQGSNYGYT
TRBD1	TRBV5-1	NA	ASSLQGAPQPQY
TRBD1	TRBV5-1	TRBJ2-5	ASSLAAGTGETQY
TRBD2	TRBV7-2	TRBJ2-5	ASSPVGAGGQETQY
NA	TRBV7-8	TRBJ1-6	ASSFRGSFDSPLH
NA	TRBV18	TRBJ2-2	ASSPGGNPGELF
TRBD2	TRBV2	TRBJ2-1	ASSVGLAGANEQF
TRBD2	TRBV7-6	TRBJ2-5	ASSFSGTSVETQY
TRBD1	TRBV7-8	TRBJ2-3	ASSFTGVTDTQY
NA	TRBV6-6	TRBJ2-7	ASKPGGAYYEQY
TRBD2	TRBV5-3	NA	ARSLVSPSGNEQY
NA	TRBV9	TRBJ1-1	ASSLGGDRTEAF
NA	TRBV6-5	TRBJ1-2	ASSGLGANYGYT
TRBD2	TRBV7-2	TRBJ2-1	ASSRGGGGLNEQF
TRBD2	TRBV27	TRBJ2-1	ASTFSGRAYNEQF
TRBD1	TRBV19	TRBJ1-2	ASKPPGQDNYGYT
TRBD2	TRBV15	TRBJ2-1	ATSRDPGRGYTEQF
NA	TRBV11-2	TRBJ2-7	ASSLDRGRSYEQY
NA	TRBV30	TRBJ2-5	AWSVRVRETQY
NA	TRBV29-1	TRBJ2-7	SVGDMRAYEQY
NA	TRBV14	TRBJ2-1	ASSQGPERYNEQF
NA	TRBV30	TRBJ1-2	AWSAARDYGYT
NA	TRBV18	TRBJ1-5	ASSDSTDSNQPQH
TRBD1	TRBV27	TRBJ2-3	ASSFRTGIGTDTQY
TRBD1	TRBV5-1	TRBJ2-1	ATAHGDRSSYNEQF
NA	TRBV6-5	TRBJ1-4	ASSYSGSATNEKLF
TRBD1	TRBV27	TRBJ2-7	ASSFGRTGDHEQY
NA	TRBV4-1	TRBJ1-2	ASSQAPGEINYGYT
TRBD1	TRBV11-2	TRBJ2-6	ASSKDRAHSGANVLT
NA	TRBV6-6	TRBJ2-5	ASYSTIYQETQY